This entry lists 3 T cell receptor beta chains sequenced from one sample in a study of cytomegalovirus exposure and HLA in healthy donors. Primers for the PCR totalled 60 Vbeta and 13 Jbeta. TCRdb keeps only in-frame clones here, not all; method: immunoSEQ multiplex PCR. Of fewer than 200,000 clones listed, around 80% are singletons. The sequenced sample consisted of PBMCs. These receptors all come from a man aged 18 to 30 in good health and CMV-seropositive.

The genes are TRBV10-1 and TRBJ2-1; 8 bases fit TRBD2. CDR1 and CDR2 from the germline V gene are WNHNN and SYGVQD (reference sequence). The CDR3 is made up of 15 amino acids. After removal of 0 bases from V and 7 bases from J, the junction contained 5 bases not matched to a gene. The CDR3 DNA sequence: TGCGCCAGCAGTGAGTCGAATTCGGGAGGGAATGAGCAGTTCTTC. Its protein product is CASSESNSGGNEQFF.

This clone was recorded a few times. This chain uses TRBV4-1 with TRBJ2-1, with TRBD2 identical over 10 bases. Germline lookup yields CDR1 MGHRA and CDR2 YSYEKL. V trimming: 2 bases; J trimming: 6 bases; junction bases outside the gene matches: 4. There are 15 residues in the CDR3. In nucleotides, the CDR3 is TGCGCCAGCAGCCAACTAGCGGGAGTTACCAATGAGCAGTTCTTC. Translating gives CASSQLAGVTNEQFF.

The chain combines TRBV4-1 with TRBJ2-5, with 7 bases aligning to TRBD1. This CDR3 contains 15 residues. The V and J ends lost 4 bases and 6 bases, in that order; junction bases with no gene match: 11. CDR1 MGHRA and CDR2 YSYEKL come from the germline V gene. The CDR3 region has the DNA TGCGCCAGCAGCCTTGAGACAGGGTCGGTGAAGACCCAGTACTTC. This codes for CASSLETGSVKTQYF.